This T cell receptor beta chain appears in the sequencing data of a study of blood T cell repertoires in COVID-19. About the research overall: Researchers got acute and convalescent COVID-19 samples from the United States, Italy and Spain.

Measured with immunoSEQ multiplex PCR; TCRdb has only the in-frame clones, and not every one. In the table there are roughly 210,000 clones, approximately 90% of which are singletons. The CDR3 sequence is 13 residues long. V was shortened by 5 bases and J by 5 bases, with 7 bases between the two germline ends. The chain is built from TRBV12-3 or TRBV12-4 and TRBJ1-6; no firm D call. This receptor was taken from a man in his 70s with acute or convalescent COVID-19. Sequencing input: peripheral blood. The CDR3 DNA reads TGTGCCAGCAGTCTGAGTGATAATTCACCCCTCCACTTT. It translates to CASSLSDNSPLHF.